Below, 14 T cell receptor beta chains from the same sample are listed, as sequenced in a study of T cells in Graves' hyperthyroidism and ophthalmopathy. The investigators amplified TCR beta CDR3 regions from RNA transcripts. First-round RT-PCR with HTBI primers amplified the TCR CDR3 region. Using its own MiXCR run on the multiplex PCR reads, TCRdb lists one record per CDR3 protein. The sample lists 300,000 to 450,000 distinct CDR3 sequences; approximately 15% were seen once. Sequencing input: blood. These receptors were taken from a woman aged 55 to 70 with Graves' hyperthyroidism.

This clonotype occurred many times. The chain recombines TRBV30 with TRBJ2-3, with 8 bases aligning to TRBD2. Per the germline V gene, CDR1 is GTSNPN and CDR2 is SVGIG (reference sequence). The CDR3 is 14 residues long. After removal of 3 bases from V and 0 bases from J, the junction contained 2 bases not matched to a gene. The CDR3 nucleotides read TGTGCCTGGAGGCCTAGCGGGAGCACAGATACGCAGTATTTT. This translates into CAWRPSGSTDTQYF. Based on the CDR3 plus reference TRBV30 and TRBJ2-3, the full variable domain is SQTIHQWPATLVQPVGSPLSLECTVEGTSNPNLYWYRQAAGRGLQLLFYSVGIGQISSEVPQNLSASRPQDRQFILSSKKLLLSDSGFYLCAWRPSGSTDTQYFGPGTRLTVL.

This clonotype was found many times. The rearrangement uses TRBV11-3 and TRBJ2-1; a possible D gene is TRBD2 (6 bases). Trimming shortened V by 3 bases and J by 4 bases, and 7 bases separated the two germline ends. Germline CDR1 reads SGHNT; CDR2 reads YENEEA. This CDR3 spans 13 amino acids. The CDR3 sequence: CASSFGRYNEQFF. In DNA form, the CDR3 reads TGTGCCAGCAGCTTTGGGAGGTACAATGAGCAGTTCTTC.

This clonotype was counted ten times or more. J is TRBJ2-3 and V is TRBV29-1; 10 bases map to TRBD2. The CDR3 runs 16 residues. The germline V gene has CDR1 SQVTM and CDR2 ANQGSEA. V trimming: 2 bases; J trimming: 6 bases; junction bases outside the gene matches: 11. Here the CDR3 DNA reads TGCAGCGTTGAACCCCCCAGCGGGAGGGAATTGGATACGCAGTATTTT. It specifies CSVEPPSGRELDTQYF.

This clonotype was counted between two and nine times. The chain carries TRBV18 and TRBJ2-7, with 14 bases fitting TRBD2. This CDR3 has 17 amino acids. The junction had 5 bases not matched to a gene; V was cut back by 1 base and J by 3 bases. Germline-derived CDR1 and CDR2 are KGHSH and LQKENI. The CDR3 nucleotides read TGTGCCAGCTCACCACGGTATGGACTAGCGGGGGGCTACGAGCAGTACTTC. This codes for CASSPRYGLAGGYEQYF.

This clonotype was recorded many times. The DNA for the CDR3 is TGTGCCAGCAGTGAGGGTAGCGGGAGCACAGATACGCAGTATTTT. This sequence encodes CASSEGSGSTDTQYF. The gene calls are TRBV6-4 and TRBJ2-3; 7 bases are shared with TRBD2. Germline V gene data show CDR1 as MRHNA and CDR2 as SNTAGT. This CDR3 is 15 amino acids long. With V trimmed by 3 bases and J by 0 bases, 3 bases remained unmatched.

This clonotype occurred many times. CDR3 nucleotide sequence: TGTGCCAGCTCACCGCGGGGGTTCGGCGGTAGCTCCTACAATGAGCAGTTCTTC. Translated, it gives CASSPRGFGGSSYNEQFF. V gene TRBV18 combines with J gene TRBJ2-1, with 7 bases fitting TRBD2. The J segment lost 0 bases and the V segment lost 3 bases, leaving 11 bases of the junction unmatched. From germline, CDR1 is KGHSH and CDR2 LQKENI. The length of the CDR3 is 18 residues.

The sample holds a few counts of this clonotype. The rearrangement links TRBV5-1 to TRBJ2-2, with TRBD1 matching over 7 bases. The CDR3 contains 15 residues. Germline trimming cut 4 bases from V and 0 bases from J; bases unmatched to any gene: 3. The germline CDR1 and CDR2 sequences are SGHRS and YFSETQ. The CDR3 loop reads CASSEGQPNTGELFF. The CDR3, as DNA: TGCGCCAGCAGCGAGGGACAGCCGAACACCGGGGAGCTGTTTTTT.

This clonotype was recorded many times. The chain combines TRBV5-1 with TRBJ1-1; D gene ambiguous. V was cut by 1 base and J by 0 bases, with 4 bases left in between. CDR3 length equals 13 residues. Germline loops: CDR1 SGHRS, CDR2 YFSETQ. CDR3 DNA: TGCGCCAGCAGCTTGTTTCTGAACACTGAAGCTTTCTTT. Its protein product is CASSLFLNTEAFF.

Many counts were recorded for this clonotype. The V call is TRBV14, the J call TRBJ1-1; no firm D call. There are 13 residues in the CDR3. Deletions cut 1 base from V and 6 bases from J, with 9 bases between. In germline, CDR1 is SGHDN, CDR2 FVKESK. The CDR3 reads CASSQGWGAEAFF. The CDR3 DNA reads TGTGCCAGCAGCCAAGGGTGGGGAGCTGAAGCTTTCTTT.

A note on this clonotype: Sequence at one end of the junction differs from germline and may be a read error. This chain links TRBV28 with TRBJ2-6; D possibly corresponds to TRBD1 (5 bases). The CDR3 runs to 17 residues. Germline V gene sequence: CDR1 MDHEN, CDR2 SYDVKM. CDR3 region: CASSFRQGFSGANALTF. DNA of the CDR3: TGTGCCAGCAGTTTCAGGCAGGGATTCTCTGGGGCCAACGCCCTGACTTTC.

This clonotype was counted ten times or more. The rearrangement links TRBV11-2 to TRBJ2-1; 10 positions agree with TRBD1. Germline V gives CDR1 SGHAT, CDR2 FQNNGV. The CDR3 is 14 amino acids. Trimming cost V 5 bases and J 9 bases; bases outside gene matches: 7. The CDR3 coding sequence is TGTGCCAGCAGCAACCGGGACAGGGGAGGTGAGCAGTTCTTC. Protein sequence: CASSNRDRGGEQFF.

Many counts were recorded for this clonotype. V gene TRBV19 combines with J gene TRBJ2-5, with D maybe TRBD2 (6 bases). The germline gives CDR1 LNHDA, CDR2 SQIVND (reference sequence). Trimming left V 10 bases short and J 5 bases short, with 20 bases between. The CDR3 sequence is 14 residues long. The CDR3 protein is CATSRRERDETQYF. DNA of the CDR3: TGTGCCACCTCGAGGCGGGAAAGAGACGAGACCCAGTACTTC. The complete variable domain, with remaining parts taken from reference TRBV19 and TRBJ2-5, reads DGGITQSPKYLFRKEGQNVTLSCEQNLNHDAMYWYRQDPGQGLRLIYYSQIVNDFQKGDIAEGYSVSREKKESFPLTVTSAQKNPTAFYLCATSRRERDETQYFGPGTRLLVL.

This clonotype was found many times. V and J are TRBV2 and TRBJ2-2, with 8 bases lining up with TRBD1. J lost 4 bases, V lost 2 bases, and 9 bases had no gene match. The CDR3 has 17 residues. The germline V gene encodes CDR1 SNHLY and CDR2 FYNNEI. For the CDR3, the DNA is TGTGCCAGCAGTGAAATCCAGGGGGCTTCGGGCACCGGGGAGCTGTTTTTT. Translating it yields CASSEIQGASGTGELFF.

This clonotype was seen at least ten times. The chain has TRBV20-1 and TRBJ1-2; unclear D gene. The germline V gene encodes CDR1 DFQATT and CDR2 SNEGSKA (reference sequence). This CDR3 is built from 15 residues. Trimming took off 0 bases at V and 5 bases at J, with 16 bases between the two ends. The CDR3 reads CSARDGQILIYGYTF. The CDR3 DNA reads as TGCAGTGCTAGAGATGGGCAGATACTAATATATGGCTACACCTTC.